This TCR beta chain originates from a study of T cell clonotyping in hematopoietic cell transplantation. The protocol was immunoSEQ multiplex PCR, while the TCRdb copy is restricted to in-frame clones and leaves out a portion. The sample comprises about 36,000 clones, 80% to 90% of which are singletons, and under 2.5% rests with the top ten. CDR3 length equals 15 residues. Germline CDR1 MDHEN, CDR2 SYDVKM. Germline trimming cut 5 bases from V and 7 bases from J; bases unmatched to any gene: 12. The TCR sequence derives from a woman aged 35 to 49 in good health. Some clones in this sample may be carry-over from other donors' samples. The chain carries TRBV28 and TRBJ1-2, with 8 bases aligning to TRBD1. Sequenced: peripheral blood mononuclear cells. The CDR3 bases are TGTGCCAGCAGTCTCCCGCAGGGGGCGCTTAGTGGCTACACCTTC. Encoded protein: CASSLPQGALSGYTF.